The clone carrying this T cell receptor beta chain appeared a few times. The sample originates from a study of blood T cell repertoires in COVID-19. The wider study: Researchers got acute and convalescent COVID-19 samples from the United States, Italy and Spain. In each case, the material was cDNA or gDNA derived from T cells, B-cell-depleted T cells, or PBMCs.

In the authors' methods: Cell counts per sample came from amplifying reference gene primers. Libraries were prepared by immunoSEQ multiplex PCR; TCRdb keeps only in-frame clonotypes and omits some of them. The DNA gave D and trimming, while V, J and clone size come from that table. The sample consists of 88,000 or so clones, more than 70% of them appearing once. V was pared by 5 bases and J by 1 base, with 9 bases between. Germline V gives CDR1 KGHSH, CDR2 LQKENI. The CDR3 is 13 amino acids. The specimen sequenced was peripheral blood. The chain couples TRBV18 to TRBJ2-7; D perhaps matches TRBD2 (5 bases). This TCR came from a man aged 50 or older with acute or convalescent COVID-19. DNA for the CDR3: TGTGCCAGCTCAACCGGGAATTCCTACGAGCAGTACTTC. Translating it yields CASSTGNSYEQYF.